This T cell receptor (beta chain) was captured in a study of blood T cell repertoires in COVID-19. Study summary: Acute and convalescent COVID-19 samples came from the United States, Italy and Spain. PBMCs, B-cell-depleted T cells, or T cells were the source of the cDNA or gDNA that made up the material.

CDR3 size: 17 residues. V gave up 5 bases and J gave up 6 bases; unmatched junction bases: 15. CDR1 is MNHEY, CDR2 SVGEGT, per germline. Method: immunoSEQ multiplex PCR; TCRdb's copy keeps in-frame clones and lacks some. Here the sample spans under 200,000 clones, 84% being singletons. Sequenced input: peripheral blood. The TCR comes from a young man with active or convalescent COVID-19. The rearrangement uses TRBV6-2 or TRBV6-3 and TRBJ1-1; TRBD1 aligns across 10 bases. The CDR3 sequence is CASSQNRDRGVRAEAFF. The CDR3 coding sequence is TGTGCCAGCAGTCAAAACCGGGACAGGGGTGTTAGGGCTGAAGCTTTCTTT.